These T cell receptor beta chains were read from a single sample in a study of T cells in Graves' hyperthyroidism and ophthalmopathy. TCRdb re-called the multiplex PCR reads through MiXCR, storing one row per CDR3 protein. The sample records roughly 500,000 distinct CDR3 sequences, roughly 13% being singletons. Sequencing was performed on blood. The receptors were sampled from a woman under 40 with Graves' hyperthyroidism that later progressed to Graves' ophthalmopathy. Both conserved end residues are part of each CDR3. A D gene is named only where the DNA matches it firmly. The size of a clone is reported for some rows only, either as once, few or many, or as a class for expanded clones.

>17|-|few|TRBV24-1|TRBJ2-1
TGTGCCACCAGTGATCCGAACCTGGCGGGCCCCTACAATGAGCAGTTCTTC
CATSDPNLAGPYNEQFF
>14|TRBD2|few|TRBV19|TRBJ2-7
TGTGCCAGTAGTATAAAACTAGCGGGAGTCGAGCAGTACTTC
CASSIKLAGVEQYF
>13|-|few|TRBV19|TRBJ1-1
TGTGCCAGTAGTATAGTCCCCGCGACTGAAGCTTTCTTT
CASSIVPATEAFF
>11|-|many|TRBV6-1|TRBJ2-2
TGTGCCAGCATGACCACCGGGGAGCTGTTTTTT
CASMTTGELFF
>16|TRBD2|many|TRBV27|TRBJ2-1
TGTGCCAGCAGTTTAGGGGCAGCGGGAGTATTCTATGAGCAGTTCTTC
CASSLGAAGVFYEQFF
>14|-|-|TRBV2|TRBJ2-3
TGTGCCAGCCCCCGGGACTGGGGCACAGATACGCAGTATTTT
CASPRDWGTDTQYF
>11|-|many|TRBV18|TRBJ2-5
TGTGCCAGCTCACCGATGGAGACCCAGTACTTC
CASSPMETQYF
>15|TRBD1|many|TRBV7-2|TRBJ1-1
TGTGCCAGCAGCGCGTTCGGGACAGCGAACACTGAAGCTTTCTTT
CASSAFGTANTEAFF
>13|-|once|TRBV7-2|TRBJ2-3
TGTGCCAGCAGCCCAGTTACGACAGATACGCAGTATTTT
CASSPVTTDTQYF
>15|-|-|TRBV9|TRBJ2-7
TGTGCCAGCAGCGTAGAGCAGAGATCCGTCCACGAGCAGTACTTC
CASSVEQRSVHEQYF
>12|TRBD1|-|TRBV4-1|TRBJ1-2
TGCGCCAGCGCCGGGGACAGGGATGGCTACACCTTC
CASAGDRDGYTF
>13|-|few|TRBV6-1|TRBJ1-2
TGTGCCAGCAACTTGGAGGGGATGAGTGGCTACACCTTC
CASNLEGMSGYTF
>16|-|few|TRBV11-3|TRBJ2-6
TGTGCCAGCAGCTTTCCAGGGAGCTCTGGGGCCAACGTCCTGACTTTC
CASSFPGSSGANVLTF
>13|TRBD1|many|TRBV28|TRBJ1-3
TGTGCCAGCTTGAGGGGGCCTGGAAACACCATATATTTT
CASLRGPGNTIYF
>14|TRBD1|many|TRBV11-3|TRBJ2-7
TGTGCCAGCAGCTTGAAGGGACAGCGATACGAGCAGTACTTC
CASSLKGQRYEQYF
>16|-|many|TRBV18|TRBJ2-5
TGTGCCAGCTCAAATCCCGGTGATAGCGGACAAGAGACCCAGTACTTC
CASSNPGDSGQETQYF
>16|TRBD2|many|TRBV28|TRBJ2-1
TGTGCCAGCCCGACTAGCGGCTCGAGCTCCTACAATGAGCAGTTCTTC
CASPTSGSSSYNEQFF
>16|-|-|TRBV28|TRBJ1-2
TGTGCCAGCAGTTTTTTCAGGACCCCCGGTTGGTATGGCTACACCTTC
CASSFFRTPGWYGYTF
>15|-|many|TRBV4-1|TRBJ1-4
TGCGCCAGCAGCTTGACGGCTACAACTAATGAAAAACTGTTTTTT
CASSLTATTNEKLFF
>15|-|many|TRBV3-1|TRBJ1-1
TGTGCCAGCAGCCAAGGGAGCAGTAAGAACACTGAAGCTTTCTTT
CASSQGSSKNTEAFF
>13|-|few|TRBV29-1|TRBJ2-7
TGCAGCCCCCCAGGGCTCCGCATCTACGAGCAGTACTTC
CSPPGLRIYEQYF
>16|TRBD2|many|TRBV7-9|TRBJ2-1
TGTGCCAGCAGCTCGACTAGCGGGAGAATCCACAATGAGCAGTTCTTC
CASSSTSGRIHNEQFF
>13|-|-|TRBV10-2|TRBJ2-1
TGCGCCAGCAGTGAGTCGACGTACAATGAGCAGTTCTTC
CASSESTYNEQFF
>18|-|once|TRBV9|TRBJ1-2
TGTGCCAGCAGCCCCAGCCGGGGTGCGGCGGGAGGCTCCTATGGCTACACCTTC
CASSPSRGAAGGSYGYTF
>15|-|many|TRBV28|TRBJ2-1
TGTGCCAGCAGTTTTAACAACGGCGCCCGCGATGAGCAGTTCTTC
CASSFNNGARDEQFF
>16|TRBD2|many|TRBV25-1|TRBJ2-3
TGTGCCAGCAGTCCCCTGGCGGGAGGGGATGGGAATACGCAGTATTTT
CASSPLAGGDGNTQYF
>12|TRBD2|once|TRBV29-1|TRBJ2-7
TGCAGCGTTGGGCAAGCGGGAGTCGAGCAGTACTTC
CSVGQAGVEQYF
>15|TRBD2|-|TRBV5-1|TRBJ2-7
TGCGCCAGCAGCTGGGCGGGACTAGCGGACTACGAGCAGTACTTC
CASSWAGLADYEQYF
>11|-|many|TRBV9|TRBJ1-3
TGTGCCAGCAGCCACGGAAACACCATATATTTT
CASSHGNTIYF
>11|-|many|TRBV20-1|TRBJ2-7
TGCAGTGCTAGTAGGGGAAGCGAGCAGTACTTC
CSASRGSEQYF
>13|-|many|TRBV7-2|TRBJ2-7
TGTGCCAGCAGTTTGGGAGCTAGCTACGAGCAGTACTTC
CASSLGASYEQYF
>14|-|-|TRBV29-1|TRBJ1-2
TGCAGCGTTGTGGACGGTCGGTCCCCCCTTGGCTACACCTTC
CSVVDGRSPLGYTF
>15|TRBD1|many|TRBV2|TRBJ1-1
TGTGCCAGCAGTGAACAGCGACAGGGTGACACTGAAGCTTTCTTT
CASSEQRQGDTEAFF
>12|TRBD1|-|TRBV20-1|TRBJ1-4
TGCAGTGCTAGCCGGACAGGCGAAAAACTGTTTTTT
CSASRTGEKLFF
>14|-|few|TRBV12-3/TRBV12-4|TRBJ2-6
TGTGCCAGCAGTTTCGTGGGGGGGGCCAACGTCCTGACTTTC
CASSFVGGANVLTF
>15|TRBD1|many|TRBV18|TRBJ2-5
TGTGCCAGCTCACCCCGCAGGGGGCCTCAAGAGACCCAGTACTTC
CASSPRRGPQETQYF
>15|-|-|TRBV14|TRBJ1-1
TGTGCCAGCAGCCGCTTAGTCGGGAAGAACACTGAAGCTTTCTTT
CASSRLVGKNTEAFF
>13|-|many|TRBV7-2|TRBJ2-7
TGTGCCAGCAGCCCCAGCCGCACCTACGAGCAGTACTTC
CASSPSRTYEQYF
>16|TRBD1|-|TRBV20-1|TRBJ2-7
TGCAGTGCTAGAGATGTCCCGGGACAGGGGGCCTACGAGCAGTACTTC
CSARDVPGQGAYEQYF
>14|-|many|TRBV4-3|TRBJ1-1
TGCGCCAGCAGCCAAGTCAGGGGAGACACTGAAGCTTTCTTT
CASSQVRGDTEAFF
>16|-|many|TRBV11-3|TRBJ2-1
TGTGCCAGCAGCTTAGATAGGCTCGCGGGCTACAATGAGCAGTTCTTC
CASSLDRLAGYNEQFF
>16|TRBD1|few|TRBV24-1|TRBJ2-1
TGTACCACCAGTGATGGACAGGGGGGCGCCTACAATGAGCAGTTCTTC
CTTSDGQGGAYNEQFF